This T cell receptor (beta chain) was captured in a study of cytomegalovirus exposure and HLA in healthy donors. Study at large: Earlier work reported roughly 120 million unique TCR beta sequences from 150 million to 200 million T cells. Findings and caveats of the study: Association of around 17,000 TCR beta sequences with HLA alleles was found at 0.05 false discovery rate in a later analysis.

A note on this clone: Its specificity is unknown.

This CDR3 spans 14 amino acids. The germline CDR1 and CDR2 sequences are SGHTA and FQGNSA. V was clipped by 5 bases and J by 1 base, with 10 bases between them. The primer mix had 60 Vbeta and 13 Jbeta primers. Some clones are missing from TCRdb's copy, which holds only in-frame ones; the method was immunoSEQ multiplex PCR. The table shows under 200,000 clones, with about three quarters occurring only once. The sequence came from a woman aged 25 to 39 in good health and CMV-seronegative. Sequencing was performed on PBMCs. The chain recombines TRBV7-2 with TRBJ2-3; D perhaps matches TRBD2 (5 bases). The CDR3 sequence: CASSPSPRTDTQYF. CDR3 DNA sequence: TGTGCCAGCAGCCCTAGCCCTCGCACAGATACGCAGTATTTT.